Shown below are 29 T cell receptor beta chains from a single sample sequenced in a study of blood T cells in healthy people across ages. A J-beta primer mix and a sample-barcoded 5' primer were used in a second PCR of roughly 7 to 12 cycles. In TCRdb, the 5' RACE reads were re-called with MiXCR into one record per CDR3 protein. The top ten hold about a sixth of the sample, which has more than 700,000 distinct CDR3 sequences, about 42% seen once. Sequences were obtained from blood. These receptors originate from a man older than 75 in good health.

The genes are TRBV20-1 and TRBJ2-3; 13 bases agree with TRBD2. CDR1 and CDR2 (germline): DFQATT, SNEGSKA (reference sequence). With 3 bases clipped from V and 3 bases from J, the junction kept 0 bases outside the gene matches. This CDR3 has 14 amino acids. The CDR3: CSARTSGRTDTQYF. The CDR3 region has the DNA TGCAGTGCTAGGACTAGCGGGAGGACAGATACGCAGTATTTT.

This clonotype was detected many times. The genes are TRBV28 and TRBJ2-7; D gene unclear. Germline assignment: CDR1 MDHEN and CDR2 SYDVKM. Trimming removed 5 bases from V and 0 bases from J, with 14 bases in between. This CDR3 is built from 15 residues. CDR3 sequence (DNA): TGTGCCAGCAGTCTCCCCCCTACGAGCTCCTACGAGCAGTACTTC. Residues: CASSLPPTSSYEQYF.

This chain connects TRBV19 to TRBJ1-2; a possible D gene is TRBD1 (6 bases). The CDR3 is 15 amino acids. CDR1 is LNHDA and CDR2 is SQIVND in the germline V gene (reference sequence). V shed 8 bases and J shed 2 bases, with 18 bases lying between them. The CDR3 sequence: CASYSGGSKNYGYTF. The CDR3 DNA is TGTGCCAGTTACTCGGGGGGCAGCAAAAACTATGGCTACACCTTC.

This chain joins TRBV20-1 and TRBJ2-7, with 16 bases lining up with TRBD2. This CDR3 is built from 15 residues. Germline V gene sequence: CDR1 DFQATT, CDR2 SNEGSKA (reference sequence). V was clipped by 5 bases and J by 9 bases; unmatched bases: 10. CDR3 loop: CSASGLAGGPVGQYF. DNA for the CDR3: TGCAGTGCTTCGGGACTAGCGGGAGGGCCCGTCGGGCAGTACTTC.

Details on this clonotype: One end of the junction does not line up with germline, which may come from a read error. The rearrangement links TRBV6-6 to TRBJ2-7, with TRBD1 matching 7 bases. The CDR3 contains 14 residues. The V gene's germline CDR1 is MNHNY and CDR2 SVGAGI (reference sequence). CDR3 residues: CAGSAVGQIYEQYF. The CDR3 region has the DNA TGTGCCGGCAGTGCCGTGGGACAGATATACGAGCAGTACTTC.

V gene TRBV25-1 combines with J gene TRBJ1-4; D possibly corresponds to TRBD1 (6 bases). Trimming removed 6 bases from V and 1 base from J, with 18 bases in between. Germline V gene sequence: CDR1 MGHDK, CDR2 SYGVNS. CDR3 size: 17 residues. CDR3 nucleotide sequence: TGTGCCAGCAGACCTTCGAGGGGGAGGGGAACTAATGAAAAACTGTTTTTT. Encoded protein: CASRPSRGRGTNEKLFF.

This rearrangement joins TRBV12-3 or TRBV12-4 to TRBJ2-3; the D gene is possibly TRBD1 (7 bases). V dropped 4 bases and J dropped 1 base, with 12 bases sitting between them. CDR3 size: 15 residues. The CDR3 bases are TGTGCCAGCAGTTCAGGGGGAGGCGGCACAGATACGCAGTATTTT. It translates to CASSSGGGGTDTQYF.

There are a few counts of this clonotype. V gene TRBV12-3 or TRBV12-4 combines with J gene TRBJ2-3; tentative D call: TRBD2 (6 bases). This CDR3 region has 15 residues. Deletions cut 5 bases from V and 2 bases from J, with 14 bases between. This chain's CDR3 is CASSRLGLTTDTQYF. The CDR3 region has the DNA TGTGCCAGCAGTCGACTAGGTTTAACCACAGATACGCAGTATTTT.

This chain joins TRBV9 and TRBJ2-7, with TRBD1 as a possible D gene (6 bases). The CDR3 spans 15 residues. V was shortened by 0 bases and J by 2 bases, with 12 bases between the two germline ends. Germline-derived CDR1 and CDR2 are SGDLS and YYNGEE. The CDR3, as DNA: TGTGCCAGCAGCGTAGGCGCACAGGGAACCTACGAGCAGTACTTC. Its translation: CASSVGAQGTYEQYF. Looking up the rest from reference TRBV9 and TRBJ2-7 gives the full variable domain: DSGVTQTPKHLITATGQRVTLRCSPRSGDLSVYWYQQSLDQGLQFLIQYYNGEERAKGNILERFSAQQFPDLHSELNLSSLELGDSALYFCASSVGAQGTYEQYFGPGTRLTVT.

Note on this clonotype: A much larger clone lies a single base off, so this may be a read error. This sequence joins TRBV7-9 and TRBJ2-5; no clear D. The length of the CDR3 is 15 residues. The V and J ends lost 5 bases and 11 bases respectively, with 24 bases between them. Germline CDR1 SEHNR, CDR2 FQNEAQ (reference sequence). The CDR3 nucleotides are TGTGCCAGCAGCCCTCGCCGGGTCGTCGCAAATGAGCAGTACTTC. Its protein is CASSPRRVVANEQYF. The full variable domain, its missing parts supplied by reference TRBV7-9 and TRBJ2-5, is DTGVSQNPRHKITKRGQNVTFRCDPISEHNRLYWYRQTLGQGPEFLTYFQNEAQLEKSRLLSDRFSAERPKGSFSTLEIQRTEQGDSAMYLCASSPRRVVANEQYFGPGTRLLVL.

There are a few counts of this clonotype. The chain carries TRBV29-1 and TRBJ2-3, with D maybe TRBD2 (6 bases). CDR3 length: 14 residues. Trimming left V 1 base short and J 1 base short, with 9 bases between. The germline CDR1 and CDR2 sequences are SQVTM and ANQGSEA. The CDR3 DNA follows: TGCAGCGTTGAAGGGTCTAGCGGCACAGATACGCAGTATTTT. As protein: CSVEGSSGTDTQYF.

This CDR3 reads CASSLRLSDLGYEQYF. For the CDR3, the DNA is TGTGCCAGCAGTTTAAGGCTGTCAGACTTAGGGTACGAGCAGTACTTC. V usage is TRBV27 and J usage is TRBJ2-7; D uncertain. The V and J ends lost 2 bases and 4 bases respectively, with 18 bases between them. CDR3 length equals 16 residues. Germline CDR1 reads MNHEY; CDR2 reads SMNVEV (reference sequence).

This clonotype showed up just a few times. The V gene is TRBV11-3, the J gene TRBJ2-1; 11 positions match TRBD2. The junction had 5 bases not matched to a gene; V was cut back by 8 bases and J by 5 bases. The germline gives CDR1 SGHNT, CDR2 YENEEA. CDR3 length equals 14 residues. CDR3 coding DNA: TGTGCCAGCCTCGGGACTAGCGGAAACAATGAGCAGTTCTTC. Translated: CASLGTSGNNEQFF.

In its sample, this clonotype was seen a few times. This chain links TRBV20-1 with TRBJ2-3; D call uncertain. Trimming pared 5 bases from V and 1 base from J, leaving 10 bases between. This CDR3 has 13 amino acids. Germline V gene lookup returns CDR1 DFQATT and CDR2 SNEGSKA (reference sequence). CDR3 in amino acids: CSAPITGTDTQYF. For the CDR3, the DNA is TGCAGTGCTCCCATAACCGGCACAGATACGCAGTATTTT.

J is TRBJ2-7 and V is TRBV5-1, with D hard to call. This CDR3 has 14 amino acids. Trimming took 1 base from V and 2 from J, leaving 10 bases between them. Germline V gene lookup returns CDR1 SGHRS and CDR2 YFSETQ. The CDR3 nucleotides read TGCGCCAGCAGCTTGAATTTAGGGACCTACGAGCAGTACTTC. Encoded protein: CASSLNLGTYEQYF.

There are a few counts of this clonotype. The rearrangement uses TRBV29-1 and TRBJ1-6; TRBD1 is a possible D gene (5 bases). Germline assignment: CDR1 SQVTM and CDR2 ANQGSEA. The germline V and J ends were trimmed by 7 bases and 8 bases, with 15 bases remaining between them. The CDR3 consists of 13 residues. Here the CDR3 reads CSARDGNYSPLHF. In DNA, the CDR3 is TGCAGCGCCCGGGACGGGAATTATTCACCCCTCCACTTT.

This clonotype was observed a handful of times. An end of the junction differs from the germline gene, which may be a read error. The rearrangement uses TRBV28 and TRBJ2-7; TRBD2 agrees at 15 bases. Germline CDR1 is MDHEN and CDR2 is SYDVKM. The CDR3 spans 17 residues. As DNA, the CDR3 is TGCGCCAGCAGTCCCCCCGGACTAGCGGGAGGGGCCTACGAGCAGTACTTC. This encodes CASSPPGLAGGAYEQYF.

As for this clonotype: A junction end diverges from the germline sequence, so it may reflect a read error. The CDR3 DNA reads TGTGTCAGCAGGGAGGGACTAGCTTCTATATATGAGCAGTACTTC. Amino acid sequence: CVSREGLASIYEQYF. The V call is TRBV5-6, the J call TRBJ2-5; TRBD2 matches 9 bases. CDR1 SGHDT and CDR2 YYEEEE come from the germline V gene. The CDR3 covers 15 residues.

This clonotype was detected only a few times. This chain connects TRBV11-3 to TRBJ2-7, with 9 bases identical to TRBD2. Germline values: CDR1 SGHNT, CDR2 YENEEA. The ends lost 4 bases at V and 3 bases at J; junction bases unmatched: 10. The length of the CDR3 is 16 residues. The CDR3 is CASSSRELAGIYEQYF. CDR3 coding DNA: TGTGCCAGCAGCTCACGGGAGCTAGCGGGGATCTACGAGCAGTACTTC.

The V call is TRBV7-9, the J call TRBJ2-1; D gene ambiguous. The CDR3 contains 13 residues. The V gene's germline CDR1 is SEHNR and CDR2 FQNEAQ (reference sequence). Deletions cut 0 bases from V and 7 bases from J, with 7 bases between. In nucleotides, the CDR3 is TGTGCCAGCAGCTTAGCTGTCTGGAATGAGCAGTTCTTC. This codes for CASSLAVWNEQFF.

This clonotype turned up a few times. The gene calls are TRBV4-1 and TRBJ1-1, with D tentatively TRBD1 (6 bases). V lost 4 bases and J lost 3, with 15 bases in between. The germline gives CDR1 MGHRA, CDR2 YSYEKL. The CDR3 is 15 amino acids. CDR3 amino acids: CASSLEGGGYTEAFF. CDR3 DNA sequence: TGCGCCAGCAGCCTCGAGGGAGGGGGATACACTGAAGCTTTCTTT.

Points on this clonotype: A much larger clone lies a single base off, so this may be a read error. This sequence joins TRBV2 and TRBJ1-2; no reliable D call. Germline V gene sequence: CDR1 SNHLY, CDR2 FYNNEI. The CDR3 runs to 13 residues. The CDR3 bases are TGTGTCAGCACCGGGGAGGGAACGGGAGGCTACACCTTC. Its protein product is CVSTGEGTGGYTF.

This clonotype was counted a few times. The chain couples TRBV7-2 to TRBJ2-5; TRBD2 agrees at 13 bases. The end of the DNA fits TRBJ2-7 better, so the J call may be wrong. CDR3 length: 15 residues. Germline CDR1 is SGHTA and CDR2 is FQGNSA. The CDR3 region has the DNA TGTGCCAGCAGCTGGGGGACTAGCGGGACATACGAGCAGTACTTC. It specifies CASSWGTSGTYEQYF.

This clonotype was recorded at least ten times. The rearrangement uses TRBV4-2 and TRBJ2-3, with D possibly being TRBD1 (5 bases). The CDR3 runs to 15 residues. CDR1 is LGHNA, CDR2 YNFKEQ, per germline. V lost 1 base, J lost 6 bases, and 14 bases lay in between. The CDR3, as DNA: TGTGCCAGCAGCCAAGGGCCCAGGGTAACGGATACGCAGTATTTT. Translating gives CASSQGPRVTDTQYF.

The V and J genes are TRBV5-4 and TRBJ2-1, with D unresolved. The CDR3 extends over 15 amino acids. Trimming pared 4 bases from V and 6 bases from J, leaving 17 bases between. From germline, CDR1 is SGHNT and CDR2 YYREEE (reference sequence). CDR3 sequence reads: CASSRDYSSVNEQFF. CDR3 sequence (DNA): TGTGCCAGCAGCAGGGATTATAGTTCAGTCAATGAGCAGTTCTTC.

V and J are TRBV29-1 and TRBJ2-4, with D maybe TRBD1 (6 bases). Germline V gene lookup returns CDR1 SQVTM and CDR2 ANQGSEA. The CDR3 has 14 amino acids. The V end was cut by 0 bases, the J end by 6 bases, with 12 bases between. The CDR3 reads CSVEEQGERNIQYF. CDR3 DNA sequence: TGCAGCGTTGAAGAACAGGGAGAGAGAAACATTCAGTACTTC.

The chain employs TRBV6-1 and TRBJ2-3; 10 nucleotides match TRBD2. Looked up from germline, CDR1 is MNHNS and CDR2 is SASEGT. This CDR3 region has 17 residues. Trimming at V came to 1 base and at J to 5 bases, leaving 9 bases not matched to a gene. The CDR3 DNA follows: TGTGCCAGCAGTGAAGATCGCGGACTAGCGGTTCTAGATACGCAGTATTTT. It codes for CASSEDRGLAVLDTQYF.

The genes are TRBV25-1 and TRBJ2-1; the D gene is possibly TRBD2 (6 bases). V was cut by 4 bases and J by 5 bases, with 15 bases left in between. This CDR3 has 15 residues. CDR1 and CDR2 from the germline V gene are MGHDK and SYGVNS. This CDR3 reads CASSALRPGDNEQFF. The CDR3 DNA reads TGTGCCAGCAGTGCCCTACGTCCGGGAGACAATGAGCAGTTCTTC.

A note on this clonotype: The junction shows a germline mismatch at one end, possibly a read error. The chain is built from TRBV5-1 and TRBJ2-5; TRBD1 might be the D (5 bases). Germline CDR1 reads SGHRS; CDR2 reads YFSETQ. This CDR3 has 14 residues. In DNA form, the CDR3 reads TGCGCCAGCAGCTTGGAAAACGGACAAGGGACCCAGTACTTC. Translation: CASSLENGQGTQYF.